The entry below describes one TCR beta chain. What it binds is not known. This entry belongs to a study of shared clonotypes between healthy human individuals. Study-level points and caveats: Researchers found naive subsets generally carried larger estimated richness than memory subsets.

Assay: immunoSEQ multiplex PCR; the TCRdb copy retains only in-frame clones and omits some. The data show millions of clones, roughly 94% seen once. As defined, naive CD8 cells were CD45RO-negative and positively selected for CCR7, with terminally differentiated effector memory CD45RA+ cells excluded. The source of this sequence is a man between 18 and 35 years old in good health. The source material was naive CD8+ T cells sorted from blood.

The CDR3 spells CASSGDRGEYQPQHF. Written as DNA, the CDR3 is TGTGCCAGCTCTGGGGACAGGGGAGAGTATCAGCCCCAGCATTTT. This sequence joins TRBV18 and TRBJ1-5, with 10 bases fitting TRBD1. The length of the CDR3 is 15 residues. CDR1 and CDR2 from the germline V gene are KGHSH and LQKENI. Germline trimming cut 6 bases from V and 5 bases from J; bases unmatched to any gene: 7.